This T cell receptor beta chain was observed in a study of cytomegalovirus exposure and HLA in healthy donors. Study results and limitations: Most sequenced TCRs were rare (though some public TCRs occurred in many donors).

It was with 60 Vbeta and 13 Jbeta primers that the PCR ran. As processed by the authors: Later reanalysis found tens of millions of unique TCR beta chains, about 10 million of them shared. Clones were sequenced by immunoSEQ multiplex PCR, and TCRdb holds only the in-frame ones, with some missing. V, J and clone size were drawn from that table, and D and trimming were deduced from the DNA. The table has under 170,000 clones, under 75% seen once. For this clone: What it binds is unknown.

V shed 1 base and J shed 5 bases, with 6 bases lying between them. From germline, CDR1 is SGHTA and CDR2 FQGNSA. The CDR3 is made up of 13 amino acids. The chain recombines TRBV7-2 with TRBJ1-5; D uncertain. Input material: PBMCs. This clonotype was sampled from an older woman in good health and CMV-seropositive. Here the CDR3 reads CASSLGEDQPQHF. DNA for the CDR3: TGTGCCAGCAGCTTAGGGGAGGATCAGCCCCAGCATTTT.